Following are 16 T cell receptor beta chains from one sample sequenced in a study of blood T cell repertoires in COVID-19. Method: immunoSEQ multiplex PCR; TCRdb's copy keeps in-frame clones and lacks some. The data show around 30,000 clones, 88% seen once. Sequencing was performed on peripheral blood. The receptors here all came from a human donor with active COVID-19. The donor label of this sample is uncertain.

V and J are TRBV4-3 and TRBJ2-2; 7 positions agree with TRBD1. The CDR3 length is 16 residues. Trimming took 1 base from V and 3 from J; bases not matched to a gene: 5. Germline V gene data show CDR1 as LGHNA and CDR2 as YSLEER. CDR3 residues: CASSQGEQGYTGELFF. The CDR3, as DNA: TGCGCCAGCAGCCAAGGGGAACAGGGGTACACCGGGGAGCTGTTTTTT.

In its sample, this clone was seen once. J is TRBJ2-1 and V is TRBV4-2; the match to TRBD2 covers 7 bases. Germline V CDR1 and CDR2: LGHNA, YNFKEQ. The CDR3 totals 16 residues. The ends lost 2 bases at V and 6 bases at J; junction bases unmatched: 10. The CDR3 bases are TGTGCCAGCAGCCAAACCGGACTAGTACGGGGCAATGAGCAGTTCTTC. The encoded protein is CASSQTGLVRGNEQFF.

The V and J genes are TRBV6-6 and TRBJ1-6; 10 nucleotides align to TRBD1. J was trimmed by 4 bases and V by 5 bases; bases with no gene match: 8. The CDR3 totals 17 residues. Germline lookup yields CDR1 MNHNY and CDR2 SVGAGI (reference sequence). CDR3 in DNA: TGTGCCAGCAGTCCAGGACAGGGGGTATTGTATAATTCACCCCTCCACTTT. Residues: CASSPGQGVLYNSPLHF.

V and J are TRBV3-1 (or the pseudogene TRBV3-2) and TRBJ2-3; D is unresolved. V lost 1 base and J lost 4, with 12 bases in between. Germline V gene sequence: CDR1 LGHDT, CDR2 YNNKEL (reference sequence). The CDR3 is 15 residues long. CDR3 DNA sequence: TGTGCCAGCAGCCAAGTTGTGGTCGGGTCAGATACGCAGTATTTT. Amino acids: CASSQVVVGSDTQYF.

The CDR3 nucleotides read TGTGCCAGCAGTCCAAAGCCCTACGAGCAGTACTTC. Residues: CASSPKPYEQYF. The gene calls are TRBV7-9 and TRBJ2-7; D is unresolved. The CDR3 length is 12 residues. The germline CDR1 and CDR2 sequences are SEHNR and FQNEAQ (reference sequence). V gave up 6 bases and J gave up 2 bases, with 8 bases separating them. Full variable domain (outside the CDR3, taken from reference TRBV7-9 and TRBJ2-7): DTGVSQNPRHKITKRGQNVTFRCDPISEHNRLYWYRQTLGQGPEFLTYFQNEAQLEKSRLLSDRFSAERPKGSFSTLEIQRTEQGDSAMYLCASSPKPYEQYFGPGTRLTVT.

V usage is TRBV27 and J usage is TRBJ2-7; 7 bases line up with TRBD1. The CDR3 runs to 16 residues. The germline V gene encodes CDR1 MNHEY and CDR2 SMNVEV (reference sequence). V was clipped by 2 bases and J by 0 bases; unmatched bases: 7. CDR3 bases: TGTGCCAGCAGTTTAGTCTCAGGGACAGCCTCCTACGAGCAGTACTTC. It translates to CASSLVSGTASYEQYF.

The rearrangement links TRBV3-1 (or the pseudogene TRBV3-2) to TRBJ2-5, with D possibly TRBD1 on 6 matching bases. This CDR3 is 14 amino acids long. V was trimmed by 7 bases and J by 1 base, leaving 13 bases between them. Germline V gives CDR1 LGHDT, CDR2 YNNKEL (reference sequence). The CDR3 bases are TGTGCCAGCAACCAGGGGCTAAGCCAAGAGACCCAGTACTTC. Translation: CASNQGLSQETQYF.

The V call is TRBV6-1, the J call TRBJ1-1; D may be TRBD1 (5 bases). This CDR3 contains 17 residues. Trimming removed 4 bases at V and 0 bases at J, with 18 bases between. CDR1 is MNHNS, CDR2 SASEGT, per germline. The CDR3 region has the DNA TGTGCCAGCAGTGGCACAGCACCAGGGAAGATGAACACTGAAGCTTTCTTT. This sequence encodes CASSGTAPGKMNTEAFF.

V gene TRBV3-1 (or the pseudogene TRBV3-2) combines with J gene TRBJ2-5; D is uncertain. This CDR3 region has 14 residues. V gave up 0 bases and J gave up 3 bases, with 8 bases separating them. Germline assignment: CDR1 LGHDT and CDR2 YNNKEL (reference sequence). The CDR3 bases are TGTGCCAGCAGCCAAGATCGCGTAGAAGAGACCCAGTACTTC. Translation: CASSQDRVEETQYF.

This chain uses TRBV2 with TRBJ2-1; 8 nucleotides line up with TRBD1. The CDR3 length is 13 residues. CDR1 and CDR2 from the germline V gene are SNHLY and FYNNEI. J was trimmed by 8 bases and V by 6 bases; bases with no gene match: 6. The CDR3 nucleotides read TGTGCCAGCAGAACACAGGGGGTAGATGAGCAGTTCTTC. As protein: CASRTQGVDEQFF.

The V and J genes are TRBV2 and TRBJ1-5, with 7 positions matching TRBD1. The germline CDR1 and CDR2 sequences are SNHLY and FYNNEI. J lost 0 bases, V lost 5 bases, and 4 bases had no gene match. This CDR3 region has 15 residues. The CDR3 coding sequence is TGTGCCAGCAGTTCCAGACAGGGTAGCAATCAGCCCCAGCATTTT. Amino acid sequence: CASSSRQGSNQPQHF.

The chain links TRBV7-9 to TRBJ1-2, with a tentative D call TRBD1 (5 bases). The CDR3 length is 13 residues. V was shortened by 3 bases and J by 6 bases, with 11 bases between the two germline ends. CDR1 SEHNR and CDR2 FQNEAQ come from the germline V gene (reference sequence). The CDR3 is CASSFGGTDGYTF. DNA of the CDR3: TGTGCCAGCAGCTTTGGGGGGACCGATGGCTACACCTTC.

V gene TRBV19 combines with J gene TRBJ2-1; 11 bases agree with TRBD1. The J segment lost 4 bases and the V segment lost 7 bases, leaving 3 bases of the junction unmatched. Germline lookup yields CDR1 LNHDA and CDR2 SQIVND (reference sequence). The CDR3 consists of 14 residues. CDR3 residues: CASKGQGAYNEQFF. In DNA, the CDR3 is TGTGCCAGTAAAGGACAGGGGGCTTACAATGAGCAGTTCTTC.

The CDR3 is CASSPRRTSGGQTGETQYF. CDR3 sequence (DNA): TGCGCCAGCAGCCCCCGGCGGACTAGCGGGGGGCAAACGGGGGAGACCCAGTACTTC. The chain couples TRBV5-1 to TRBJ2-5; 14 nucleotides agree with TRBD2. With V trimmed by 4 bases and J by 5 bases, 16 bases remained unmatched. CDR3 size: 19 residues. CDR1 and CDR2 (germline): SGHRS, YFSETQ.

The chain has TRBV5-4 and TRBJ2-1; unclear D gene. Looked up from germline, CDR1 is SGHNT and CDR2 is YYREEE (reference sequence). Trimming stripped 2 bases from V and 0 bases from J, with 6 bases between. The CDR3 covers 14 residues. CDR3 amino acids: CASSFQVSYNEQFF. Here the CDR3 DNA reads TGTGCCAGCAGCTTCCAGGTCTCCTACAATGAGCAGTTCTTC.

This chain uses TRBV24-1 with TRBJ2-3, with 12 bases matching TRBD2. V shed 7 bases, J shed 4 bases, and the junction held 11 bases outside the gene matches. This CDR3 has 17 amino acids. The V gene's germline CDR1 is KGHDR and CDR2 SFDVKD. For the CDR3, the DNA is TGTGCCACCAGCCTATCTAGCGGGGGGGTCTGGGCAGATACGCAGTATTTT. Translated: CATSLSSGGVWADTQYF.